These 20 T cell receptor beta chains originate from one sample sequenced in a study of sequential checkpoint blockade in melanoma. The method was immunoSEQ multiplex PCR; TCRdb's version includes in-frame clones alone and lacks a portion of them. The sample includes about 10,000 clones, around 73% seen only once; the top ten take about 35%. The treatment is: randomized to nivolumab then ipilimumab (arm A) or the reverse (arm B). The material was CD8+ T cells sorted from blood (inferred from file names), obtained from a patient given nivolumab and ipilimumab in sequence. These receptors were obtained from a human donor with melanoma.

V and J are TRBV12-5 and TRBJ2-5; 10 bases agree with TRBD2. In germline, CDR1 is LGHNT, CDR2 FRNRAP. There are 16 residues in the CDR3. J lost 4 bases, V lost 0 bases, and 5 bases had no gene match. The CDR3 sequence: CASGLVRAGGRETQYF. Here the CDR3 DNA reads TGTGCTAGTGGTTTGGTACGAGCGGGGGGGCGAGAGACCCAGTACTTC. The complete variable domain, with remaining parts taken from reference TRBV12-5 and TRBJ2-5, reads DARVTQTPRHKVTEMGQEVTMRCQPILGHNTVFWYRQTMMQGLELLAYFRNRAPLDDSGMPKDRFSAEMPDATLATLKIQPSEPRDSAVYFCASGLVRAGGRETQYFGPGTRLLVL.

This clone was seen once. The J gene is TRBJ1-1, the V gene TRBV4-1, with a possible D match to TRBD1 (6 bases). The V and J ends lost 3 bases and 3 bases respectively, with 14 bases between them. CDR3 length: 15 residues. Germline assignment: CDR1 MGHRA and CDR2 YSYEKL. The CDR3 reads CASSQVQGGYTEAFF. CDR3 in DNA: TGCGCCAGCAGCCAGGTACAGGGTGGTTACACTGAAGCTTTCTTT.

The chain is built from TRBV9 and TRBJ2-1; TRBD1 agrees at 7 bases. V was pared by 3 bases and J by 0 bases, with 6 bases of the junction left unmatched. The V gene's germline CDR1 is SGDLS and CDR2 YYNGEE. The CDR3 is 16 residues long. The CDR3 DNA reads TGTGCCAGCAGCGGGACAGGAGAGGCCTCCTACAATGAGCAGTTCTTC. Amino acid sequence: CASSGTGEASYNEQFF.

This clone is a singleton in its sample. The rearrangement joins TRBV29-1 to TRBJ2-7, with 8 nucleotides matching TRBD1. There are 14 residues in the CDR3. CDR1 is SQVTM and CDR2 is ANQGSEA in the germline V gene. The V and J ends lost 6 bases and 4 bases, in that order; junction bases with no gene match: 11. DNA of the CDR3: TGCAGCGTGGAGGACAGGGACCGGAGTTACGAGCAGTACTTC. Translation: CSVEDRDRSYEQYF.

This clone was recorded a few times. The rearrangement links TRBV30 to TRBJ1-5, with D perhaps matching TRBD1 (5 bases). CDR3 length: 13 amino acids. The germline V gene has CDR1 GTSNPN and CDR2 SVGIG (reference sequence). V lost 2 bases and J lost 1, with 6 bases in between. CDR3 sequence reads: CAWSPGSNQPQHF. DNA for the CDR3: TGTGCCTGGAGTCCAGGGAGCAATCAGCCCCAGCATTTT.

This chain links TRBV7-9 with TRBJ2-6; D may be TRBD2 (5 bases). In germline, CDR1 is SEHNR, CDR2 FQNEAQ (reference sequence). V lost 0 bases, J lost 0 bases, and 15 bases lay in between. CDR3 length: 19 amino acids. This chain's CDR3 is CASSLAAGVRYSGANVLTF. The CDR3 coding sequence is TGTGCCAGCAGCTTAGCGGCGGGCGTCAGGTACTCTGGGGCCAACGTCCTGACTTTC.

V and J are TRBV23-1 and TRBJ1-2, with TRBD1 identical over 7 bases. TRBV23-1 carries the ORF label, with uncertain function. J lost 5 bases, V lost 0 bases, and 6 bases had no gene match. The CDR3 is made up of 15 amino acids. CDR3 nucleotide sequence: TGCGCCAGCAGTCAATCGGAGGGGGCACAATATGGCTACACCTTC. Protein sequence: CASSQSEGAQYGYTF.

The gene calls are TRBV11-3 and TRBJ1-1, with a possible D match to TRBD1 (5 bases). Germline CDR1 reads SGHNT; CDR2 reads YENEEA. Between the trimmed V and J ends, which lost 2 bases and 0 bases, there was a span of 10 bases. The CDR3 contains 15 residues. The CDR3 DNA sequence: TGTGCCAGCAGCTTAAGGGGCGGGGTGAACACTGAAGCTTTCTTT. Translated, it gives CASSLRGGVNTEAFF. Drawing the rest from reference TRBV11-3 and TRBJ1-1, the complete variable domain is EAGVVQSPRYKIIEKKQPVAFWCNPISGHNTLYWYLQNLGQGPELLIRYENEEAVDDSQLPKDRFSAERLKGVDSTLKIQPAELGDSAVYLCASSLRGGVNTEAFFGQGTRLTVV.

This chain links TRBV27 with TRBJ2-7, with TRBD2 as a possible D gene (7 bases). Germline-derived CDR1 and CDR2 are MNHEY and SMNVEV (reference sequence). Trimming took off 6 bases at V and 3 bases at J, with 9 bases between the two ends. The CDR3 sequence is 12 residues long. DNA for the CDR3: TGTGCCAGCAGGGGAGGGGGCTACGAGCAGTACTTC. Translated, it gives CASRGGGYEQYF.

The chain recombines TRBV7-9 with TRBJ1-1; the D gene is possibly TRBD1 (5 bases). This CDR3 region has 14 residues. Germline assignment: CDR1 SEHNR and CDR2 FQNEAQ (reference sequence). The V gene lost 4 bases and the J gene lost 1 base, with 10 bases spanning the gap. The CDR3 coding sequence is TGTGCCAGCAGCTCGGGGACTTCGAACACTGAAGCTTTCTTT. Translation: CASSSGTSNTEAFF.

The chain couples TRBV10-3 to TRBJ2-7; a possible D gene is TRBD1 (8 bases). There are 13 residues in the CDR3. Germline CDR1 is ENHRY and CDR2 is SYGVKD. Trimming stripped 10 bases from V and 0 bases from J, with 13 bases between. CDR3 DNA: TGTGCCACTACAGGGGGGGACTCCTACGAGCAGTACTTC. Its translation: CATTGGDSYEQYF.

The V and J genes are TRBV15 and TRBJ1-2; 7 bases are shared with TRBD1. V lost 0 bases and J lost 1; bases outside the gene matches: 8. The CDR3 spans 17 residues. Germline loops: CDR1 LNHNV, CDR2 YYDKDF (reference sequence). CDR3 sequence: CATSRDLTGTVNYGYTF. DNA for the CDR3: TGTGCCACCAGCAGAGATCTCACCGGGACAGTTAACTATGGCTACACCTTC.

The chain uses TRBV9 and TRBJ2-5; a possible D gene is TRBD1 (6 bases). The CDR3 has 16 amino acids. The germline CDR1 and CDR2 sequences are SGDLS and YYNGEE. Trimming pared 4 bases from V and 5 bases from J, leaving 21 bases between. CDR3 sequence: CASSQGSAGKGETQYF. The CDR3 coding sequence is TGTGCCAGCAGCCAGGGGTCGGCAGGGAAGGGGGAGACCCAGTACTTC.

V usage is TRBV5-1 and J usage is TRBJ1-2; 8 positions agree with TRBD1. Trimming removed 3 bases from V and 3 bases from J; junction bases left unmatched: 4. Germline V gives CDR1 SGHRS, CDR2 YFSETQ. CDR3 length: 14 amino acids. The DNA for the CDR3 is TGCGCCAGCAGCTCGGGACAGGAGTACTATGGCTACACCTTC. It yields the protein CASSSGQEYYGYTF. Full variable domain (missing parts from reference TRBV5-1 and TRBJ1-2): KAGVTQTPRYLIKTRGQQVTLSCSPISGHRSVSWYQQTPGQGLQFLFEYFSETQRNKGNFPGRFSGRQFSNSRSEMNVSTLELGDSALYLCASSSGQEYYGYTFGSGTRLTVV.

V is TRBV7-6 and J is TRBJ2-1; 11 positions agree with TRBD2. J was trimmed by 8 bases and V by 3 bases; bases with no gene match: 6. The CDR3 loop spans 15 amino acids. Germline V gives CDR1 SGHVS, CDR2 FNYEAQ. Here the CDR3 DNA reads TGTGCCAGCAGCTTCACTAGCGGGAGTTCGGATGAGCAGTTCTTC. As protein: CASSFTSGSSDEQFF.

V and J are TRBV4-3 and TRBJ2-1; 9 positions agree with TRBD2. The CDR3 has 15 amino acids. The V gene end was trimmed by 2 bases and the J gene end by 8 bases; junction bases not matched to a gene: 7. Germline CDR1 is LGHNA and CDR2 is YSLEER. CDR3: CASSQTAGGADEQFF. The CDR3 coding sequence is TGCGCCAGCAGCCAAACGGCGGGAGGGGCCGATGAGCAGTTCTTC.

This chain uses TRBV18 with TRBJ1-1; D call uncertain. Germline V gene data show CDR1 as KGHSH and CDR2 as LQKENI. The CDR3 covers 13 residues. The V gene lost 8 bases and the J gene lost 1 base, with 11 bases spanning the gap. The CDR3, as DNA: TGTGCCAGCGGCCCGAGGGAGAACACTGAAGCTTTCTTT. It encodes CASGPRENTEAFF.

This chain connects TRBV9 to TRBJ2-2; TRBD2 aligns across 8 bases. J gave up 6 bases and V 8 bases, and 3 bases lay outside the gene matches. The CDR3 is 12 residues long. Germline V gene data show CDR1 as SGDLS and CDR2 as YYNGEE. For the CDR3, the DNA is TGTGCCAGTAACGGGGGGGCCGGGGAGCTGTTTTTT. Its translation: CASNGGAGELFF.

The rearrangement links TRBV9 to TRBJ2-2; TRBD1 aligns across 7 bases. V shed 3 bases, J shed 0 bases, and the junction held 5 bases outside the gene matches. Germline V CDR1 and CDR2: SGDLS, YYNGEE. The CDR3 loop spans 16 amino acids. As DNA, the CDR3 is TGTGCCAGCAGCGGCCAGGGGGAAGCGAACACCGGGGAGCTGTTTTTT. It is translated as CASSGQGEANTGELFF.

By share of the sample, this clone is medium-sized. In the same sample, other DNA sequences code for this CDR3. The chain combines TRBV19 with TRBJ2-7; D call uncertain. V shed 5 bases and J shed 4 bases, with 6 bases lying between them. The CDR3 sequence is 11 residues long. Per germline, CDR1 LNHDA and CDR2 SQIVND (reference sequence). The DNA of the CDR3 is TGTGCCAGTAGTCCCGGTTACGAGCAGTACTTC. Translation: CASSPGYEQYF.